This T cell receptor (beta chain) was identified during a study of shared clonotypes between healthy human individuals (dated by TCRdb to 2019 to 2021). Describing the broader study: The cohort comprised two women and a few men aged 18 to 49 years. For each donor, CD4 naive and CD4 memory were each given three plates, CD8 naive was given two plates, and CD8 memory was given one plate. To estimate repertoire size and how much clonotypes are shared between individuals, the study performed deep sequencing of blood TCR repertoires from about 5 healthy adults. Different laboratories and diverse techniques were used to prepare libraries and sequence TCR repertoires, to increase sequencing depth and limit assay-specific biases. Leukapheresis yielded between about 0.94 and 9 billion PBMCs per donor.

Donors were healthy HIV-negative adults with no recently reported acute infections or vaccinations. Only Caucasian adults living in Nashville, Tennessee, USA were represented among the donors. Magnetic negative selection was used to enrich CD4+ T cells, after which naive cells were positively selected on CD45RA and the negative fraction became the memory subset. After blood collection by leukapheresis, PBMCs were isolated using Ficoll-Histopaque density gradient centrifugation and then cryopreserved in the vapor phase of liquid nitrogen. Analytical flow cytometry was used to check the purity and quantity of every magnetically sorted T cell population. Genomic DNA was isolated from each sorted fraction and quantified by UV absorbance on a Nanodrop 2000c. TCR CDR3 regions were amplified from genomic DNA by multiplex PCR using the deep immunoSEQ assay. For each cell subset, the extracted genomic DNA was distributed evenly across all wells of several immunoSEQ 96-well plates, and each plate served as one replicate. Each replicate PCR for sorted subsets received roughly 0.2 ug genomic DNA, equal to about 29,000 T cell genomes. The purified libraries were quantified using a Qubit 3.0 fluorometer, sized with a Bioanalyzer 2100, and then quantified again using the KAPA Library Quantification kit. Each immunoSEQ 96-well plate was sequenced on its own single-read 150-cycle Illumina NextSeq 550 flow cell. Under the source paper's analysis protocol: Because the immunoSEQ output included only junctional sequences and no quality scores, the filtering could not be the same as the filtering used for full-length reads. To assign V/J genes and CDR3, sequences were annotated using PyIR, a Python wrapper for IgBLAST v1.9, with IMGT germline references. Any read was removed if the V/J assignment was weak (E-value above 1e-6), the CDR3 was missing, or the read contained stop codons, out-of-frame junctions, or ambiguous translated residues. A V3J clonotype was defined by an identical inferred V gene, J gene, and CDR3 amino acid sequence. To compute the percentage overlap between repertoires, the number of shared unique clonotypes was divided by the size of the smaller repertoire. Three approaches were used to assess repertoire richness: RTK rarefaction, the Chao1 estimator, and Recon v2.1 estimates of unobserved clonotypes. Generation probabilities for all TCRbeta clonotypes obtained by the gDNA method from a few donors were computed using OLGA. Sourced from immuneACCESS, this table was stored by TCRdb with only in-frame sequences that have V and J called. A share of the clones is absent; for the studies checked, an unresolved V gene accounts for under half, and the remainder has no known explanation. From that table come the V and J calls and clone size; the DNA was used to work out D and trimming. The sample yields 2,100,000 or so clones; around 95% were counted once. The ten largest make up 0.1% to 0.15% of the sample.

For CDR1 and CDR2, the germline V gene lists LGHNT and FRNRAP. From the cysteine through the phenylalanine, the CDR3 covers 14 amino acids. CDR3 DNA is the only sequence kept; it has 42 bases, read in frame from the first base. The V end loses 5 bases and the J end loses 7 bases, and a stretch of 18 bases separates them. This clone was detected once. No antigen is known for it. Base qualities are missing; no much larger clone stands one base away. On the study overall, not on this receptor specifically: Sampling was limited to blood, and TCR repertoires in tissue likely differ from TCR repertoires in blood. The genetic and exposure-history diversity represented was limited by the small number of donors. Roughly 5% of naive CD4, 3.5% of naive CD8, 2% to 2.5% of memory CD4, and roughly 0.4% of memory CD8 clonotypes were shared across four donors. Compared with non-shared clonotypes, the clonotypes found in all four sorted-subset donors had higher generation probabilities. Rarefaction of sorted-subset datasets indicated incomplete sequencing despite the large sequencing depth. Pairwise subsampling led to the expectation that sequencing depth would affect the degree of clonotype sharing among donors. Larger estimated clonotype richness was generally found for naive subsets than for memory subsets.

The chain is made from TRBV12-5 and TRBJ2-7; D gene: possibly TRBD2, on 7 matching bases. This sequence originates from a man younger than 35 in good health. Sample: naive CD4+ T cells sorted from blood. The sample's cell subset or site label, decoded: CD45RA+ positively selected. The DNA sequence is TGTGCTAGTGGTCCCGAGGGGGGGGCGCAGGAGCAGTACTTC. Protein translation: CASGPEGGAQEQYF.